This entry lists 8 T cell receptor beta chains sequenced from one sample in a study of blood T cells in healthy people across ages. Primed by a sample-barcoded 5' primer and a J-beta primer mix, a second PCR proceeded for 7 to 11 cycles. Via MiXCR, TCRdb re-called the 5' RACE reads, giving one row per CDR3 protein. This sample yields 650,000 to 700,000 distinct CDR3 sequences, of which more than 45% are seen a single time; around an eighth belongs to the top ten. The specimen sequenced was blood. Receptors were obtained from a woman aged 80 or older in good health.

At least ten counts were recorded for this clonotype. J is TRBJ2-7 and V is TRBV20-1; 7 bases align to TRBD2. The trim removed 0 bases at V and 4 bases at J, leaving 9 bases unmatched. CDR1 and CDR2 from the germline V gene are DFQATT and SNEGSKA (reference sequence). This CDR3 is built from 15 residues. In DNA form, the CDR3 reads TGCAGTGCTAGAGATCGGGCTAGCGGAGATTACGAGCAGTACTTC. Translation gives CSARDRASGDYEQYF.

The chain carries TRBV20-1 and TRBJ2-7; D is possibly TRBD2 (7 bases). The CDR3 totals 16 residues. Trimming left V 0 bases short and J 4 bases short, with 19 bases between. Looked up from germline, CDR1 is DFQATT and CDR2 is SNEGSKA (reference sequence). The CDR3 DNA is TGCAGTGCTAGAGATCTCTTCGGGGGGCCGTGGTACGAGCAGTACTTC. Translated: CSARDLFGGPWYEQYF.

The sample holds many counts of this clonotype. The chain carries TRBV9 and TRBJ2-3, with D perhaps matching TRBD1 (6 bases). CDR1 is SGDLS, CDR2 YYNGEE, per germline. Trimming took 5 bases from V and 2 from J, leaving 15 bases between them. The CDR3 runs 15 residues. The CDR3 DNA is TGTGCCAGCAGGAGGACAGCAAAAAACACAGATACGCAGTATTTT. Its translation: CASRRTAKNTDTQYF.

V and J are TRBV29-1 and TRBJ1-1; 7 nucleotides agree with TRBD1. Germline lookup yields CDR1 SQVTM and CDR2 ANQGSEA. The V segment lost 2 bases and the J segment 5 bases; nucleotides outside the gene matches: 8. This CDR3 spans 14 amino acids. The CDR3 coding sequence is TGCAGCGTTGAATGGGCTGCAGGGGGAACTGAAGCTTTCTTT. This gives the protein CSVEWAAGGTEAFF. Looking up the rest from reference TRBV29-1 and TRBJ1-1 gives the full variable domain: SAVISQKPSRDICQRGTSLTIQCQVDSQVTMMFWYRQQPGQSLTLIATANQGSEATYESGFVIDKFPISRPNLTFSTLTVSNMSPEDSSIYLCSVEWAAGGTEAFFGQGTRLTVV.

This clonotype was seen only a few times. This sequence joins TRBV20-1 and TRBJ2-7, with a weak D call TRBD1 (5 bases). The V end was cut by 3 bases, the J end by 0 bases, with 21 bases between. Germline assignment: CDR1 DFQATT and CDR2 SNEGSKA (reference sequence). The CDR3 covers 17 residues. In DNA, the CDR3 is TGCAGTGCTAGGGGGCGTCGGTCAAACGAGTACTCCTACGAGCAGTACTTC. The encoded protein is CSARGRRSNEYSYEQYF.

The gene calls are TRBV6-5 and TRBJ1-4, with D perhaps matching TRBD1 (5 bases). Germline CDR1 MNHEY, CDR2 SVGAGI. CDR3 size: 18 residues. Trimming took off 3 bases at V and 2 bases at J, with 19 bases between the two ends. The CDR3 here is CASSYARTRGSTNEKLFF. As DNA, the CDR3 is TGTGCCAGCAGTTATGCTCGCACGAGGGGATCGACTAATGAAAAACTGTTTTTT.

This clonotype turned up a few times. V and J are TRBV6-1 and TRBJ2-1, with D perhaps given as TRBD1 or TRBD2 (5 bases each). Trimming took off 2 bases at V and 0 bases at J, with 8 bases between the two ends. Germline V gives CDR1 MNHNS, CDR2 SASEGT. This CDR3 is 15 amino acids long. CDR3 coding DNA: TGTGCCAGCAGTGAATTGGGGGTCTCCTACAATGAGCAGTTCTTC. Protein product: CASSELGVSYNEQFF.

The rearrangement joins TRBV15 to TRBJ2-5; TRBD1 is a possible D gene (5 bases). The J call is doubtful: the DNA matches TRBJ2-7 better. Germline values: CDR1 LNHNV, CDR2 YYDKDF (reference sequence). This CDR3 region has 14 residues. The CDR3, as DNA: TGTGCCACCAGCAGAGAAGGGGTGGTTATCGAGCAGTACTTC. Encoded protein: CATSREGVVIEQYF.